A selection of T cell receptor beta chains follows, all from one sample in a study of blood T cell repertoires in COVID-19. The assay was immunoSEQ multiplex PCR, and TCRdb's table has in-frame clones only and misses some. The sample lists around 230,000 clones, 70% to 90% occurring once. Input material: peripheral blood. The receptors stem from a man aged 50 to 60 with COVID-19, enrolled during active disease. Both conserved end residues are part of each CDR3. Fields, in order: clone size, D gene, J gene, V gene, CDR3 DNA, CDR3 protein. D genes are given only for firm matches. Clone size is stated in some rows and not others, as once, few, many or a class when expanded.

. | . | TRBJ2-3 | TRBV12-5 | TGTGCTAGTGACCGGCCGGAGCGCACAGATACGCAGTATTTT | CASDRPERTDTQYF
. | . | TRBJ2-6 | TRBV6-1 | TGTGCCAGCAGTGAAAGGCCGGGTACGACCTCTGGGGCCAACGTCCTGACTTTC | CASSERPGTTSGANVLTF
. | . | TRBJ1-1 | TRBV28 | TGTGCCAGCGCCGACGGTCCCGGGAAGGGAGCTTTCTTT | CASADGPGKGAFF
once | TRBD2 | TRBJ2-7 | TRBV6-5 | TGTGCCAGCAGTTACTCGACTAGCGGGCCCTCCTACGAGCAGTACTTC | CASSYSTSGPSYEQYF
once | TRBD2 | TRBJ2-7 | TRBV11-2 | TGTGCCAGCAGCTCTGGACTAGTTTCCTACGAGCAGTACTTC | CASSSGLVSYEQYF
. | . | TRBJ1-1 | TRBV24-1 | TGTGCCACCAGTGACCCGTCACTCTTGGCTTTCTTT | CATSDPSLLAFF
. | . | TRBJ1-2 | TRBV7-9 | TGTGCCAGCAGCTTCAACCCGCGGTCTAACTATGGCTACACCTTC | CASSFNPRSNYGYTF
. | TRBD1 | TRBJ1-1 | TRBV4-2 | TGTGCCAGCAGCCATGATATACGGACAGGGAACACTGAAGCTTTCTTT | CASSHDIRTGNTEAFF
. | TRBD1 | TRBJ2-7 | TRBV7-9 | TGTGCCAGCAGCTTAGGAACAGGGGCATACGAGCAGTACTTC | CASSLGTGAYEQYF
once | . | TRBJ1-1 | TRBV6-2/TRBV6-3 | TGTGCCAGCAGTTACTCGGGAGGGGGTTACACTGAAGCTTTCTTT | CASSYSGGGYTEAFF
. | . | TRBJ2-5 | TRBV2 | TGTGCCAGCAGTTTACTGGAAGAGACCCAGTACTTC | CASSLLEETQYF
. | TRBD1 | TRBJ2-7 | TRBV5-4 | TGTGCCAGCAGCGTCCCAGACAGGGGGAAAAACGAGCAGTACTTC | CASSVPDRGKNEQYF
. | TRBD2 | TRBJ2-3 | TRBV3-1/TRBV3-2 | TGTGCCAGCAGCCAAAGCCTAGGACTAGCGGGCACAGATACGCAGTATTTT | CASSQSLGLAGTDTQYF
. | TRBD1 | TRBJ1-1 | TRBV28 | TGTGCCAGCAGTATCCCGACAGGGGGTTACACTGAAGCTTTCTTT | CASSIPTGGYTEAFF
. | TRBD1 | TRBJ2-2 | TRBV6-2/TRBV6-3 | TGTGCCAGCAGTTACTCCTATCCGGACAGGGGGTTCTGGAACACCGGGGAGCTGTTTTTT | CASSYSYPDRGFWNTGELFF
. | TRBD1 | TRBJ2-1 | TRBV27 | TGTGCCAGCAGTTTATCAGGGACAGTGTACAATGAGCAGTTCTTC | CASSLSGTVYNEQFF
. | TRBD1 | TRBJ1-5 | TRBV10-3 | TGTGCCATCAGGAGGGACAGGGATCAGCCCCAGCATTTT | CAIRRDRDQPQHF
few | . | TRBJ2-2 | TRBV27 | TGTGCCAGCAGTTTATCGACTACTAGTTGGACCGGGGAGCTGTTTTTT | CASSLSTTSWTGELFF
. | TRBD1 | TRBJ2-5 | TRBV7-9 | TGTGCCAGTTGGGACAGGGGGGCGGAGACCCAGTACTTC | CASWDRGAETQYF
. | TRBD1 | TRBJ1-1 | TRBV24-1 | TGTGCCACCAGCGGGCTAAGACAGGGAGGAAACACTGAAGCTTTCTTT | CATSGLRQGGNTEAFF
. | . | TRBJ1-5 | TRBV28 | TGTGCCAGCAGCCCGGACAGCAGCAATCAGCCCCAGCATTTT | CASSPDSSNQPQHF
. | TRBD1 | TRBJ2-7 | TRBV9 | TGTGCCAGCAGCGTGCAGGGGGCTAAGGACGAGCAGTACTTC | CASSVQGAKDEQYF
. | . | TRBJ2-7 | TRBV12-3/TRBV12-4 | TGTGCCAGCAGCGACAGGAACTCCTACGAGCAGTACTTC | CASSDRNSYEQYF
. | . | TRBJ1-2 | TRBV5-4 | TGTGCCAGCAGCTTGGTCGGGGGTTCTGGCTACACCTTC | CASSLVGGSGYTF
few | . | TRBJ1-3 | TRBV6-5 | TGTGCCAGCAGATTAGGAAACACCATATATTTT | CASRLGNTIYF
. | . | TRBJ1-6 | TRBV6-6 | TGTGCCAGCAGTTACTCCGACAGCAAATTTTCCCTCCACTTT | CASSYSDSKFSLHF
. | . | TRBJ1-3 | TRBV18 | TGTGCCAGCTCAGAACAGACGACGGGAAACACCATATATTTT | CASSEQTTGNTIYF
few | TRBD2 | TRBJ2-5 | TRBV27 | TGTGCCAGCAGTTTATTGCCCCCGGTGAATAGCGGGGGGGAGACCCAGTACTTC | CASSLLPPVNSGGETQYF
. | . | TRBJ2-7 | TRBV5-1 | TGCGCCAGCAGCTTGGTCTCGGGTTTTGCCTACGAGCAGTACTTC | CASSLVSGFAYEQYF
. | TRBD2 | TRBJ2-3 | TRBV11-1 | TGTGCCAGCAGCGAACTAGCGGGGGCGCTCACAGATACGCAGTATTTT | CASSELAGALTDTQYF
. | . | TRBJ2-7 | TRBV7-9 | TGTGCCAGCAGCCAAGCTACCTACGAGCAGTACTTC | CASSQATYEQYF
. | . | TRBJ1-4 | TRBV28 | TGTGCCAGCAGTGCAGAGGCGGCGGTTAATGAAAAACTGTTTTTT | CASSAEAAVNEKLFF
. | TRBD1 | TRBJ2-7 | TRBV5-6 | TGTGCCAGCAGCTCCTGGACAGGCGAAAGCTCCTACGAGCAGTACTTC | CASSSWTGESSYEQYF
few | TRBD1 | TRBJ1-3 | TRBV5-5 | TGTGCCAGCAGGCCAACAGGGGCGCGTGGAAACACCATATATTTT | CASRPTGARGNTIYF
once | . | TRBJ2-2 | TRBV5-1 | TGCGCCAGCAGCTTGCAGGGGAACACCGGGGAGCTGTTTTTT | CASSLQGNTGELFF
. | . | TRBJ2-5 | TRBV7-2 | TGTGCCAGCAGCTTATCGGAGACCCAGTACTTC | CASSLSETQYF
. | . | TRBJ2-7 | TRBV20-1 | TGCAGTGCTAGTGGCCCCGGGAGAGGGTCCTCCTACGAGCAGTACTTC | CSASGPGRGSSYEQYF
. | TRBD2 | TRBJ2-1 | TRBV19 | TGTGCCAGTAGTACGACTAGCGGGACGTACAATGAGCAGTTCTTC | CASSTTSGTYNEQFF
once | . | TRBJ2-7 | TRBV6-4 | TGTGCCAGCAGTGACTCGACTAATCGACGTTTGTACTTC | CASSDSTNRRLYF
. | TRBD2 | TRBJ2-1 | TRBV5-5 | TGTGCCAGCAGCGTTCCCGGGACTAGCGGGAGTTGGACCTACAATGAGCAGTTCTTC | CASSVPGTSGSWTYNEQFF
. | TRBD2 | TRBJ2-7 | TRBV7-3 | TGTGCCAGCAGCCGACTAGCGGGAGGGCTCTACGAGCAGTACTTC | CASSRLAGGLYEQYF
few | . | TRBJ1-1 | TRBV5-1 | TGCGCCAGCAGCTTGGTGACAGACACTGAAGCTTTCTTT | CASSLVTDTEAFF
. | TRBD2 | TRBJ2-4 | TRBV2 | TGTGCCAGCAGTCAAGGACTAGCGGAGGGGCGAAACATTCAGTACTTC | CASSQGLAEGRNIQYF
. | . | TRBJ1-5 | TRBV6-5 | TGTGCCGCATACCCCGGGTATAGCAATCAGCCCCAGCATTTT | CAAYPGYSNQPQHF
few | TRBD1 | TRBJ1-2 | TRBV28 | TGTGCCAGCAGGGAAGTTGGTTTGGGACAGGGGCCCTCATGGCATGGCTACACCTTC | CASREVGLGQGPSWHGYTF
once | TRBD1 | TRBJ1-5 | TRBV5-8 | TGTGCCAGCAGCTTTCGGGCGACAGGGGGACAGCCCCAGCATTTT | CASSFRATGGQPQHF
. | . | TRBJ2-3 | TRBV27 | TGTGCCAGCAGCCGCGGGGACAGCACAGATACGCAGTATTTT | CASSRGDSTDTQYF
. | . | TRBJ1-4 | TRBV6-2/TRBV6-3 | TGTGCCAGCAGTCTCAGGGGACCAACTAATGAAAAACTGTTTTTT | CASSLRGPTNEKLFF
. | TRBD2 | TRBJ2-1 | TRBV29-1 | TGCAGCGTTGGTGGTCGGGCGGGAGGGACCTACAATGAGCAGTTCTTC | CSVGGRAGGTYNEQFF
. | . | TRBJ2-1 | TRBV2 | TGTGCCAGCACTTCGGACAGCTCCTACAATGAGCAGTTCTTC | CASTSDSSYNEQFF
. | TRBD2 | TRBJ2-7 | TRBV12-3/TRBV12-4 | TGTGCCAGCAGTGCGGGAGAGTACGAGCAGTACTTC | CASSAGEYEQYF
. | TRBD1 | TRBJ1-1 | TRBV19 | TGTGCCAGTAGGGGACAGGGAGTTAAGAACACTGAAGCTTTCTTT | CASRGQGVKNTEAFF
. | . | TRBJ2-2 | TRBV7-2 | TGTGCCAGCAGTCAGATTCAGACGAACACCGGGGAGCTGTTTTTT | CASSQIQTNTGELFF
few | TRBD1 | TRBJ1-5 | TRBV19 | TGTGCCAGTAACGACGGGACAGGCCCCTATAGCAATCAGCCCCAGCATTTT | CASNDGTGPYSNQPQHF
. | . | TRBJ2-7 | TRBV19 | TGTGCCAGTAGTTTGGAGGGGAATTCATACGAGCAGTACTTC | CASSLEGNSYEQYF
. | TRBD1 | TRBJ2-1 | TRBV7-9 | TGTGCCAGCAGCTTAGGGCCGGGACAGTACAATGAGCAGTTCTTC | CASSLGPGQYNEQFF